This TCR beta chain appears in the sequencing data of a study of blood T cells in healthy people across ages. Study-wide results and limits: CMV infection status of these donors was not known.

As for this clonotype: As yet, its antigen is unknown.

Sample-barcoded 5' priming and a J-beta primer mix drove a second PCR of 7 to 11 cycles. Template switching added a 12-random-nucleotide identifier to every cDNA molecule. CDR3-containing paired-end reads numbered at least 2.5 million in each sample. A single record per CDR3 protein comes from TCRdb applying MiXCR to the 5' RACE reads. The table records 1.5 million to 2 million distinct CDR3 sequences, 28% of them present only once. With 1 base removed from V and 0 bases from J, the gap between germline ends came to 10 bases. CDR1 and CDR2 (germline): KGHSH, LQKENI. The CDR3 has 15 residues. V is TRBV18 and J is TRBJ2-7; the D is unclear. The source is a woman aged 25 to 39 in good health. Sequencing was performed on blood. For the CDR3, the DNA is TGTGCCAGCTCACCACTTCCAGGCAGCTCCTACGAGCAGTACTTC. This translates into CASSPLPGSSYEQYF.